The 9 T cell receptor beta chains reported below all come from one sample, sequenced in a study of regulatory T cells in long-lasting Graves disease. Time point here: newly diagnosed GD, antithyroid drugs for less than 3 months. PBMC-extracted RNA yielded the TCR library. HTBI primers from iRepertoire and Arm-PCR of CDR3 regions yielded the TCR beta libraries. TCRdb redid the calling of the multiplex PCR reads with MiXCR, one entry per CDR3 protein. Found here are fewer than 550,000 distinct CDR3 sequences, about 16% of them singletons; the top ten hold around a quarter. The data also belong to a second study, concerning T cells in Graves' hyperthyroidism and ophthalmopathy.

This specimen consisted of peripheral blood mononuclear cells (PBMCs), obtained at new diagnosis, from a patient treated with antithyroid drugs. These receptors originate from a woman younger than 30 with Graves disease.

The rearrangement uses TRBV7-6 and TRBJ2-1; either TRBD1 or TRBD2 may supply D (5 bases each). CDR1 SGHVS and CDR2 FNYEAQ come from the germline V gene. Trimming cost V 1 base and J 10 bases, with 14 bases left between them. The CDR3 sequence is 14 residues long. The chain's CDR3 is CASSLGPGLREQFF. CDR3 coding DNA: TGTGCCAGCAGCTTAGGCCCGGGGCTTCGGGAGCAGTTCTTC. The full variable domain, in which reference TRBV7-6 and TRBJ2-1 provide the parts outside the CDR3, is GAGVSQSPRYKVTKRGQDVALRCDPISGHVSLYWYRQALGQGPEFLTYFNYEAQQDKSGLPNDRFSAERPEGSISTLTIQRTEQRDSAMYRCASSLGPGLREQFFGPGTRLTVL.

This clonotype was observed many times. The rearrangement joins TRBV7-9 to TRBJ2-1; tentative D call: TRBD1 (6 bases). The CDR3 is made up of 19 amino acids. Trimming pared 4 bases from V and 0 bases from J, leaving 22 bases between. Germline V gene data show CDR1 as SEHNR and CDR2 as FQNEAQ (reference sequence). CDR3 nucleotide sequence: TGTGCCAGCAGCTCCCAACAGGGTCGTCGTCCCGGCTCCTACAATGAGCAGTTCTTC. Translating it yields CASSSQQGRRPGSYNEQFF. Combining the CDR3 with reference TRBV7-9 and TRBJ2-1 gives the whole variable domain DTGVSQNPRHKITKRGQNVTFRCDPISEHNRLYWYRQTLGQGPEFLTYFQNEAQLEKSRLLSDRFSAERPKGSFSTLEIQRTEQGDSAMYLCASSSQQGRRPGSYNEQFFGPGTRLTVL.

This clonotype was seen only a few times. This sequence joins TRBV14 and TRBJ2-3; D is unclear. CDR1 is SGHDN, CDR2 FVKESK, per germline. The CDR3 is 16 amino acids. Trimming stripped 1 base from V and 4 bases from J, with 15 bases between. In nucleotides, the CDR3 is TGTGCCAGCAGCCAAGTGGGCCGAAACGAGGCAGATACGCAGTATTTT. Residues: CASSQVGRNEADTQYF.

As for this clonotype: This may arise from a read error, as a much more abundant clone is one base away. The chain joins TRBV6-2 or TRBV6-3 to TRBJ2-1, with 8 bases aligning to TRBD2. Germline-derived CDR1 and CDR2 are MNHEY and SVGEGT. CDR3 length: 14 amino acids. The CDR3 reads CASRGSGNHNGQFF. In DNA, the CDR3 is TGTGCCAGCAGGGGTAGCGGGAACCACAATGGGCAGTTCTTC.

This clonotype was observed many times. J is TRBJ2-5 and V is TRBV10-2, with 10 bases that match TRBD2. The CDR3 length is 15 residues. Losses at the gene ends were 7 bases for V and 5 bases for J; bases not matched to a gene: 10. Germline CDR1 is WSHSY and CDR2 is SAAADI. CDR3 sequence: CASIPRTSGGETQYF. DNA of the CDR3: TGCGCCAGCATTCCTAGGACTAGCGGAGGGGAGACCCAGTACTTC.

This clonotype showed up many times. CDR3 residues: CASSSFGRAYEQYF. For the CDR3, the DNA is TGTGCCAGCAGTTCTTTCGGGAGAGCCTACGAGCAGTACTTC. V is TRBV28 and J is TRBJ2-7, with a possible D match to TRBD2 (6 bases). This CDR3 has 14 amino acids. Germline assignment: CDR1 MDHEN and CDR2 SYDVKM. Trimming stripped 4 bases from V and 2 bases from J, with 12 bases between.

The rearrangement uses TRBV19 and TRBJ2-5; D ambiguous. Germline V lookup: CDR1 LNHDA, CDR2 SQIVND (reference sequence). The CDR3 length is 14 residues. V was clipped by 2 bases and J by 4 bases, with 11 bases between them. CDR3: CASSITRRLETQYF. Written as DNA, the CDR3 is TGTGCCAGTAGTATAACCCGCCGACTAGAGACCCAGTACTTC.

This clonotype was seen many times. The J gene is TRBJ2-5, the V gene TRBV11-2; D possibly corresponds to TRBD1 (6 bases). The CDR3 contains 18 residues. V lost 0 bases, J lost 3 bases, and 20 bases lay in between. The germline V gene has CDR1 SGHAT and CDR2 FQNNGV. Here the CDR3 reads CASSLDWGLTGGEETQYF. The CDR3 bases are TGTGCCAGCAGCTTAGATTGGGGGCTTACCGGAGGTGAAGAGACCCAGTACTTC.

This clonotype was observed a few times. This chain uses TRBV7-2 with TRBJ1-1; maybe TRBD1 (5 bases). Deletions cut 3 bases from V and 4 bases from J, with 15 bases between. The CDR3 is 15 amino acids. The germline V gene has CDR1 SGHTA and CDR2 FQGNSA. The CDR3 loop reads CASSFSLQVGTEAFF. The CDR3 DNA is TGTGCCAGCAGCTTTAGTCTACAGGTTGGCACTGAAGCTTTCTTT.